One sample yielded the 24 T cell receptor beta chains listed below, sequenced in a study of cytomegalovirus exposure and HLA in healthy donors (dated by TCRdb to 2017 to 2019). Libraries were constructed by the immunoSEQ multiplex PCR assay. A mixture of 60 forward primers for TCR Vbeta segments and 13 reverse primers for TCR Jbeta segments was used in the multiplex PCR. TCRdb carries this immuneACCESS record with in-frame sequences only. Its versions omit some clonotypes, under half of them owing to an unresolved V gene in the studies checked, with the rest unexplained. Counted in this sample were about 140,000 clones; 80% of them appeared once. Around 2.5% of the sample comes from the top ten. The specimen was PBMCs. These receptors all come from a man aged 45 to 65 in good health and CMV-seronegative.

V gene TRBV27 combines with J gene TRBJ1-2; a weak D match, TRBD1 (6 bases). V gave up 0 bases and J gave up 8 bases, with 10 bases separating them. The CDR3 is 13 amino acids. CDR1 and CDR2 (germline): MNHEY, SMNVEV (reference sequence). CDR3 loop: CASSLSRDKGYTF. DNA of the CDR3: TGTGCCAGCAGTTTATCCCGGGACAAAGGCTACACCTTC.

The genes are TRBV5-6 and TRBJ2-1, with 7 bases that match TRBD2. Per the germline V gene, CDR1 is SGHDT and CDR2 is YYEEEE. The CDR3 extends over 16 amino acids. V lost 5 bases, J lost 4 bases, and 12 bases stayed unmatched. The DNA of the CDR3 is TGTGCCAGCAGTGGGCGGCCGGGACTACAATACAATGAGCAGTTCTTC. Translated: CASSGRPGLQYNEQFF.

The chain couples TRBV7-2 to TRBJ1-6; a weak D match, TRBD1 (5 bases). The germline gives CDR1 SGHTA, CDR2 FQGNSA. The CDR3 is 17 residues long. V lost 1 base to trimming and J lost 9 bases, with 19 bases between them. Here the CDR3 reads CASSLGALGVMASPLHF. DNA for the CDR3: TGTGCCAGCAGCTTAGGGGCATTAGGGGTTATGGCTTCACCCCTCCACTTT.

The table lists this clone with a count of one. The chain joins TRBV7-9 to TRBJ1-3; D unclear. From germline, CDR1 is SEHNR and CDR2 FQNEAQ (reference sequence). The CDR3 consists of 13 residues. V was cut by 5 bases and J by 1 base, with 6 bases left in between. The chain's CDR3 is CASSRLSGNTIYF. The CDR3 DNA sequence: TGTGCCAGCAGCCGTCTGTCTGGAAACACCATATATTTT.

This rearrangement joins TRBV19 to TRBJ2-5; 8 nucleotides match TRBD1. V shed 2 bases and J 1 base; nucleotides not matched to a gene: 0. Germline CDR1 is LNHDA and CDR2 is SQIVND (reference sequence). The CDR3 has 14 amino acids. CDR3 in amino acids: CASSIQGAQETQYF. Written as DNA, the CDR3 is TGTGCCAGTAGTATACAGGGGGCCCAAGAGACCCAGTACTTC.

This sequence joins TRBV5-6 and TRBJ1-2; TRBD1 aligns across 8 bases. V lost 4 bases, J lost 2 bases, and 4 bases stayed unmatched. The germline CDR1 and CDR2 sequences are SGHDT and YYEEEE. The CDR3 sequence is 14 residues long. CDR3 sequence reads: CASSRGTGNYGYTF. The CDR3 DNA reads as TGTGCCAGCAGCCGCGGGACAGGCAACTATGGCTACACCTTC.

The chain employs TRBV2 and TRBJ1-5, with D unclear. Between the trimmed V and J ends, which lost 3 bases and 0 bases, there was a span of 9 bases. The germline gives CDR1 SNHLY, CDR2 FYNNEI. The CDR3 spans 15 residues. CDR3 sequence reads: CASSEGLNSNQPQHF. CDR3 sequence (DNA): TGTGCCAGCAGTGAGGGCCTGAATAGCAATCAGCCCCAGCATTTT.

V gene TRBV4-2 combines with J gene TRBJ2-5; 8 nucleotides line up with TRBD2. V lost 3 bases to trimming and J lost 2 bases; unmatched junction nucleotides: 11. This CDR3 contains 17 residues. The germline V gene has CDR1 LGHNA and CDR2 YNFKEQ. CDR3 region: CASSHTPRAGVQETQYF. The CDR3 DNA follows: TGTGCCAGCAGCCATACCCCTAGAGCGGGAGTACAAGAGACCCAGTACTTC.

CDR3 in amino acids: CASSVPDRHTGELFF. CDR3 DNA sequence: TGTGCCAGCAGTGTCCCGGACAGACACACCGGGGAGCTGTTTTTT. The chain combines TRBV2 with TRBJ2-2; tentative D call: TRBD1 (6 bases). CDR3 size: 15 residues. V gave up 4 bases and J gave up 3 bases, with 12 bases separating them. Per germline, CDR1 SNHLY and CDR2 FYNNEI. The variable domain in full, completed from reference TRBV2 and TRBJ2-2, reads EPEVTQTPSHQVTQMGQEVILRCVPISNHLYFYWYRQILGQKVEFLVSFYNNEISEKSEIFDDQFSVERPDGSNFTLKIRSTKLEDSAMYFCASSVPDRHTGELFFGEGSRLTVL.

The chain is built from TRBV4-2 and TRBJ1-5, with D possibly TRBD1 on 6 matching bases. Trimming removed 4 bases from V and 7 bases from J, with 20 bases in between. The germline CDR1 and CDR2 sequences are LGHNA and YNFKEQ. The CDR3 is 16 residues long. Written as DNA, the CDR3 is TGTGCCAGCAGCCCGGGAAGCACAGGGAGTGTGCAGCCCCAGCATTTT. Amino acids: CASSPGSTGSVQPQHF.

This clone is a singleton in its sample. V is TRBV30 and J is TRBJ2-3, with D perhaps matching TRBD1 (5 bases). The ends were cut back, 2 bases at V and 2 bases at J, with 11 bases in the middle. Germline CDR1 reads GTSNPN; CDR2 reads SVGIG (reference sequence). The length of the CDR3 is 14 residues. In DNA, the CDR3 is TGTGCCTGGAGTAGACAGATCACCACAGATACGCAGTATTTT. Translating it yields CAWSRQITTDTQYF.

J is TRBJ2-7 and V is TRBV7-2; TRBD2 agrees at 8 bases. This CDR3 contains 14 residues. Germline V gives CDR1 SGHTA, CDR2 FQGNSA. Trimming removed 4 bases from V and 6 bases from J; junction bases left unmatched: 8. CDR3 bases: TGTGCCAGCAGCTCAGGACTAGCCTTAAGCGAGCAGTACTTC. It codes for CASSSGLALSEQYF.

This clone has only one observation. The chain couples TRBV9 to TRBJ2-5; TRBD2 is a possible D gene (6 bases). The CDR3 contains 16 residues. V was pared by 4 bases and J by 1 base, with 17 bases between. The V gene's germline CDR1 is SGDLS and CDR2 YYNGEE. The DNA of the CDR3 is TGTGCCAGCAGCCCTAGTTTGGGGGGTATCCAAGAGACCCAGTACTTC. As protein: CASSPSLGGIQETQYF.

A note on this clone: This same CDR3 is encoded by further DNA sequences in the sample. CDR3 coding DNA: TGTGCCTGGAGTCGAGATAGCAATCAGCCCCAGCATTTT. Amino acids: CAWSRDSNQPQHF. The V call is TRBV30, the J call TRBJ1-5, with unresolved D. The V end was cut by 2 bases, the J end by 0 bases, with 5 bases between. CDR3 size: 13 residues. CDR1 and CDR2 (germline): GTSNPN, SVGIG (reference sequence).

In its sample, this clone was seen a few times. The rearrangement uses TRBV6-5 and TRBJ2-1, with 8 bases aligning to TRBD1. Per germline, CDR1 MNHEY and CDR2 SVGAGI. This CDR3 is built from 15 residues. The trim removed 0 bases at V and 6 bases at J, leaving 4 bases unmatched. The CDR3 DNA sequence: TGTGCCAGCAGTTACTCGACAGGGGCCGGCAATGAGCAGTTCTTC. This gives the protein CASSYSTGAGNEQFF.

This clone was recorded once. The chain employs TRBV27 and TRBJ1-1; TRBD1 agrees at 9 bases. V was pared by 4 bases and J by 8 bases, with 17 bases of the junction left unmatched. Germline values: CDR1 MNHEY, CDR2 SMNVEV (reference sequence). The CDR3 contains 17 residues. DNA of the CDR3: TGTGCCAGCAGTTCCATAGTACAGGGGGCCAGGATCTCCGAAGCTTTCTTT. Amino acids: CASSSIVQGARISEAFF.

This sequence joins TRBV28 and TRBJ2-7; the match to TRBD1 covers 7 bases. This CDR3 is built from 12 residues. Germline trimming cut 5 bases from V and 3 bases from J; bases unmatched to any gene: 1. CDR1 is MDHEN, CDR2 SYDVKM, per germline. Here the CDR3 DNA reads TGTGCCAGCAGTCGGACAGGCTACGAGCAGTACTTC. It yields the protein CASSRTGYEQYF.

This rearrangement joins TRBV15 to TRBJ2-6, with D possibly being TRBD2 (6 bases). CDR3 length: 15 residues. Germline V gene sequence: CDR1 LNHNV, CDR2 YYDKDF (reference sequence). The ends were cut back, 9 bases at V and 0 bases at J, with 12 bases in the middle. The CDR3 protein is CATYSGDSGANVLTF. CDR3 nucleotide sequence: TGTGCCACTTACTCGGGAGACTCTGGGGCCAACGTCCTGACTTTC.

The genes are TRBV7-9 and TRBJ1-3; unclear D gene. CDR1 and CDR2 from the germline V gene are SEHNR and FQNEAQ (reference sequence). V was cut by 5 bases and J by 2 bases, with 10 bases left in between. The CDR3 is 14 residues long. For the CDR3, the DNA is TGTGCCAGCAGCCTGGGAGCTACTGGAAACACCATATATTTT. It encodes CASSLGATGNTIYF.

The V and J genes are TRBV7-6 and TRBJ2-2; possibly TRBD2 for D (6 bases). Germline V CDR1 and CDR2: SGHVS, FNYEAQ. The V end was cut by 2 bases, the J end by 6 bases, with 13 bases between. The CDR3 has 15 residues. The CDR3, as DNA: TGTGCCAGCAGCTTATTCTCGGGGGAGGCCGGGGAGCTGTTTTTT. This gives the protein CASSLFSGEAGELFF.

The chain couples TRBV2 to TRBJ2-3; no clear D gene. CDR1 and CDR2 from the germline V gene are SNHLY and FYNNEI. V was clipped by 7 bases and J by 0 bases, with 14 bases between them. The CDR3 consists of 15 residues. The CDR3 reads CASTETETSTDTQYF. Written as DNA, the CDR3 is TGTGCCAGCACCGAGACTGAGACTAGCACAGATACGCAGTATTTT. Filled out from reference TRBV2 and TRBJ2-3, the complete variable domain reads EPEVTQTPSHQVTQMGQEVILRCVPISNHLYFYWYRQILGQKVEFLVSFYNNEISEKSEIFDDQFSVERPDGSNFTLKIRSTKLEDSAMYFCASTETETSTDTQYFGPGTRLTVL.

The rearrangement joins TRBV5-1 to TRBJ2-5; 8 nucleotides align to TRBD1. This CDR3 comprises 17 residues. Looked up from germline, CDR1 is SGHRS and CDR2 is YFSETQ. V dropped 0 bases and J dropped 5; count of bases not matched to a gene: 12. The CDR3 nucleotides are TGCGCCAGCAGCTTGGTCGGGACAAGCACAGGGGGGGAGACCCAGTACTTC. Translation gives CASSLVGTSTGGETQYF.

The rearrangement uses TRBV29-1 and TRBJ1-1, with 7 bases fitting TRBD1. From germline, CDR1 is SQVTM and CDR2 ANQGSEA. With V trimmed by 6 bases and J by 0 bases, 7 bases remained unmatched. This CDR3 spans 14 amino acids. CDR3 in amino acids: CSVNNRGMNTEAFF. CDR3 in DNA: TGCAGCGTGAACAACAGGGGCATGAACACTGAAGCTTTCTTT.

This clone was detected only a few times. The chain links TRBV25-1 to TRBJ1-2; D gene unclear. This CDR3 is 13 amino acids long. V lost 5 bases, J lost 4 bases, and 11 bases lay in between. CDR1 MGHDK and CDR2 SYGVNS come from the germline V gene. The CDR3 protein is CASSYGVGYGYTF. DNA of the CDR3: TGTGCCAGCAGTTACGGGGTGGGCTATGGCTACACCTTC.